The clone carrying this TCR beta chain was seen a handful of times. Its target is not known. TCRdb used MiXCR to reprocess the reads, holding one entry per CDR3 protein. Seen here are more than 55,000 distinct CDR3 sequences, roughly 20% observed once, and the top ten hold about 66%. The sample is drawn from a study of T cell repertoires in cytomegalovirus infection. Study overall: Used in the study were CMV epitopes, some recently identified and HLA-C-restricted, others well-studied and HLA-B-restricted.

Per the germline V gene, CDR1 is SGHVS and CDR2 is FNYEAQ. This CDR3 contains 17 residues. V lost 2 bases and J lost 7, with 20 bases in between. The sequence was collected from a human donor in good health (CMV status not recorded). Some clones in this sample may be carry-over from other donors' samples. The source was CD8+ T cells from cultured PBMCs, collected from culture after CMV antigen stimulation. J is TRBJ2-2 and V is TRBV7-6, with no clear D. The CDR3 region is CASSLQRIGSAGGELFF. In DNA form, the CDR3 reads TGTGCCAGCAGCTTACAGCGAATCGGCAGCGCAGGCGGGGAGCTGTTTTTT.